The 7 T cell receptor beta chains listed next were all sequenced from one sample in a study of T cells after yellow fever vaccination. One entry per CDR3 protein, called by TCRdb with MiXCR from the 5' RACE reads. The sample includes about 340,000 distinct CDR3 sequences, 3% to 4.5% of them seen just once. The source was PBMCs, collected 5 days after the yellow fever booster vaccination. Source of these receptors: a man between 18 and 35 years old who received the YFV17D yellow fever vaccine.

The CDR3 loop reads CASQDRGDSPLHF. CDR3 nucleotides: TGCGCCAGCCAAGACAGGGGAGATTCACCCCTCCACTTT. The chain uses TRBV4-3 and TRBJ1-6; 8 bases are shared with TRBD1. Germline V gene sequence: CDR1 LGHNA, CDR2 YSLEER. With 8 bases clipped from V and 8 bases from J, the junction kept 5 bases outside the gene matches. The CDR3 sequence is 13 residues long.

This clonotype was seen many times. The V gene is TRBV6-4, the J gene TRBJ2-3; D is perhaps TRBD2 (6 bases). Deletions cut 0 bases from V and 2 bases from J, with 9 bases between. CDR3 length equals 15 residues. CDR1 is MRHNA and CDR2 is SNTAGT in the germline V gene. The CDR3 coding sequence is TGTGCCAGCAGTGACTCGTCTAGCGCCACAGATACGCAGTATTTT. It translates to CASSDSSSATDTQYF.

V gene TRBV4-1 combines with J gene TRBJ1-3, with TRBD1 matching 8 bases. Germline lookup yields CDR1 MGHRA and CDR2 YSYEKL. The J segment lost 0 bases and the V segment lost 0 bases, leaving 4 bases of the junction unmatched. This CDR3 region has 17 residues. CDR3 nucleotide sequence: TGCGCCAGCAGCCAAGAAGGGACAGGCGACTCTGGAAACACCATATATTTT. Translated: CASSQEGTGDSGNTIYF.

This clonotype appeared a few times. The chain uses TRBV9 and TRBJ1-2; D possibly corresponds to TRBD1 (6 bases). Germline values: CDR1 SGDLS, CDR2 YYNGEE. Trimming stripped 6 bases from V and 4 bases from J, with 16 bases between. The CDR3 contains 14 residues. CDR3: CASTETGNTYGYTF. The CDR3 region has the DNA TGTGCCAGCACCGAAACAGGGAACACCTATGGCTACACCTTC.

This clonotype was seen a handful of times. The rearrangement joins TRBV6-5 to TRBJ2-5, with 7 bases that match TRBD1. V lost 0 bases and J lost 2; bases outside the gene matches: 3. CDR3 size: 15 residues. Per the germline V gene, CDR1 is MNHEY and CDR2 is SVGAGI. The CDR3 is CASSYSPDRQETQYF. DNA for the CDR3: TGTGCCAGCAGTTACTCCCCGGACAGGCAAGAGACCCAGTACTTC.

This clonotype was seen a handful of times. Here the CDR3 DNA reads TGTGCCACCACGGACAGGGTAACAGATACGCAGTATTTT. This codes for CATTDRVTDTQYF. This chain links TRBV15 with TRBJ2-3, with TRBD1 matching 8 bases. Unmatched junction bases numbered 3, after V lost 7 bases and J lost 3 bases. The CDR3 runs 13 residues. The germline CDR1 and CDR2 sequences are LNHNV and YYDKDF (reference sequence).

J is TRBJ1-2 and V is TRBV5-1; the D is unclear. V gave up 0 bases and J gave up 3 bases, with 6 bases separating them. The CDR3 spans 13 residues. CDR1 and CDR2 from the germline V gene are SGHRS and YFSETQ. CDR3 residues: CASSLEQYYGYTF. The CDR3 region has the DNA TGCGCCAGCAGCTTGGAGCAATACTATGGCTACACCTTC.